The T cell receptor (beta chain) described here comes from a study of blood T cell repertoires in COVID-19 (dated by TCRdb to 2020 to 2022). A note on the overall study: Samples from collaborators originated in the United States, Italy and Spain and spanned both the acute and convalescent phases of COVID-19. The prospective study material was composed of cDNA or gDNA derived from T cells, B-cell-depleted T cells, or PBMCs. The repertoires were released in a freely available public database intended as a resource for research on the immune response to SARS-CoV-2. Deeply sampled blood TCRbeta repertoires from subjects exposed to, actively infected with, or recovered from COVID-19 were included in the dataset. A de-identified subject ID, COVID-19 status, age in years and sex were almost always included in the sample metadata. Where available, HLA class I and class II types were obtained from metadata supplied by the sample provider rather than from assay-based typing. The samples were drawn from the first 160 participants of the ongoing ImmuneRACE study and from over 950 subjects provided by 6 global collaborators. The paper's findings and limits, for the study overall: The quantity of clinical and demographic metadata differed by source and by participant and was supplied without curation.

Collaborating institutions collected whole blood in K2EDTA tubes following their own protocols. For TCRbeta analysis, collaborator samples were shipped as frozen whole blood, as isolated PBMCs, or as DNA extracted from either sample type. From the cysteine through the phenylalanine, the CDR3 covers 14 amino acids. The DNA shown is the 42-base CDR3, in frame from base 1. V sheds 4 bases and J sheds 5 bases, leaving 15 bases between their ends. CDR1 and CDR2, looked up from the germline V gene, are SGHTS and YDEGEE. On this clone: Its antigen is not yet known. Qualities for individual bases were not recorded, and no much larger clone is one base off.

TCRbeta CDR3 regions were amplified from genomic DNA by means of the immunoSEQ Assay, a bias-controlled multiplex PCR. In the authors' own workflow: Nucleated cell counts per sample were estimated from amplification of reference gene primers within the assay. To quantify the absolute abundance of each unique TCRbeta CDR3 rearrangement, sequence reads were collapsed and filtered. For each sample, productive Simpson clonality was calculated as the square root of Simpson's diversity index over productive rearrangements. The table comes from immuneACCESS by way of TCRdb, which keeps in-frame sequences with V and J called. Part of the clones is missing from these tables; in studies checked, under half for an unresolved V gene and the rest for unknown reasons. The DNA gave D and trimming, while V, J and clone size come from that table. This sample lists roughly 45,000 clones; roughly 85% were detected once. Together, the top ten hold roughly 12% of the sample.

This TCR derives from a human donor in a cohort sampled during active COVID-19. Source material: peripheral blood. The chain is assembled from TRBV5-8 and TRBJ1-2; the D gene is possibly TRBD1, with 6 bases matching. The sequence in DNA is TGTGCCAGCAGCACTGGGGGCGCAGGTTATGGCTACACCTTC. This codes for CASSTGGAGYGYTF. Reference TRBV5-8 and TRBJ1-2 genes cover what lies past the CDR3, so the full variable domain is EAGVTQSPTHLIKTRGQQATLRCSPISGHTSVYWYQQALGLGLQFLLWYDEGEERNRGNFPPRFSGRQFPNYSSELNVNALELEDSALYLCASSTGGAGYGYTFGSGTRLTVV.